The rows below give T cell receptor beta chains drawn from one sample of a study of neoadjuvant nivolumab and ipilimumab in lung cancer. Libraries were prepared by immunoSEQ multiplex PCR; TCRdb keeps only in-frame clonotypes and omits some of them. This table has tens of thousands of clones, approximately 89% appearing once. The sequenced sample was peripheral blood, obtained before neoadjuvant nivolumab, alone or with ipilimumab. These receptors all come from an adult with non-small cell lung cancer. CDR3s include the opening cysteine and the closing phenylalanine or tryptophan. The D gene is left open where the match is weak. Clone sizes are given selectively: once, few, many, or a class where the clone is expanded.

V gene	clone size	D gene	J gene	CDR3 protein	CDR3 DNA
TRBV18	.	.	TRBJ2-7	CASSPISSGDTYEQYF	TGTGCCAGCTCACCCATCAGTTCAGGGGACACCTACGAGCAGTACTTC
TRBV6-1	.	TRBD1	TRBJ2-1	CASTSLGGHEQFF	TGTGCCAGCACCAGTCTAGGGGGCCATGAGCAGTTCTTC
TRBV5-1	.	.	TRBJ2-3	CASSLNGGFTDTQYF	TGCGCCAGCAGCTTGAACGGCGGATTCACAGATACGCAGTATTTT
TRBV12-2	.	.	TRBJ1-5	CASRLAGISNQPQHF	TGTGCAAGTCGCTTAGCGGGGATTAGCAATCAGCCCCAGCATTTT
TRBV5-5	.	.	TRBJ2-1	CASSLITGDNEQFF	TGTGCCAGCAGCTTGATAACGGGGGACAATGAGCAGTTCTTC
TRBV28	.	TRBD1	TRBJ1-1	CASSTGDRDTEAFF	TGTGCCAGCTCCACAGGGGACCGTGACACTGAAGCTTTCTTT
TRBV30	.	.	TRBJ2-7	CAWTESSYEQYF	TGTGCCTGGACAGAGAGCTCCTACGAGCAGTACTTC
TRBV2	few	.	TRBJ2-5	CASSSDWRRETQYF	TGTGCCAGCAGTTCGGACTGGCGGCGGGAGACCCAGTACTTC
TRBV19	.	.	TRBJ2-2	CASSPRPNTGELFF	TGTGCCAGTAGCCCCAGACCCAACACCGGGGAGCTGTTTTTT
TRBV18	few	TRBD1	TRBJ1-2	CASSRTGTGAHYGYTF	TGTGCCAGCTCACGGACCGGGACAGGGGCACACTATGGCTACACCTTC
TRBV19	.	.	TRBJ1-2	CASSIGTDYTF	TGTGCCAGTAGTATAGGGACGGACTACACCTTC
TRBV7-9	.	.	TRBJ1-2	CASSFRADGSGYTF	TGTGCCAGCAGCTTCAGGGCCGACGGCTCTGGCTACACCTTC
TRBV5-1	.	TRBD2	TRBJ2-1	CASSLRTSANNEQFF	TGCGCCAGCAGCTTGCGAACTAGCGCTAACAATGAGCAGTTCTTC